This T cell receptor beta chain emerged from a study of cytomegalovirus exposure and HLA in healthy donors. Whole-study results and caveats: It was reported that TCR beta sequences correctly inferred the HLA-A and HLA-B alleles for most subjects.

As concerns this clone: Its antigen is not identified.

Between the trimmed V and J ends, which lost 5 bases and 9 bases, there was a span of 20 bases. Germline CDR1 reads SGHVS; CDR2 reads FQNEAQ. This CDR3 is built from 16 residues. PCR involved 60 Vbeta and 13 Jbeta primers. Some clones are missing from TCRdb's copy, which holds only in-frame ones; the method was immunoSEQ multiplex PCR. The table lists 50,000 to 60,000 clones. The sample consisted of PBMCs. The rearrangement links TRBV7-8 to TRBJ1-6; D is unresolved. The receptor's source is a woman aged 45-65 years in good health and CMV-seropositive. The CDR3 DNA follows: TGTGCCAGCAGCCGAAACGGGGTCAGTAGTGTTTCACCCCTCCACTTT. Its protein is CASSRNGVSSVSPLHF.